The 28 T cell receptor beta chains listed next were all sequenced from one sample in a study of blood T cell repertoires in COVID-19. Data came from immunoSEQ multiplex PCR; TCRdb stores just in-frame clones and leaves some out. The data contain under 250,000 clones, about nine tenths of them seen just once; the ten biggest clones take up around a tenth. Sequenced input: peripheral blood. Every receptor here comes from a man between 50 and 59 years old with COVID-19, enrolled during active disease.

This rearrangement joins TRBV7-2 to TRBJ1-1; D is perhaps TRBD1 (5 bases). From germline, CDR1 is SGHTA and CDR2 FQGNSA. This CDR3 spans 13 amino acids. Trimming left V 5 bases short and J 5 bases short, with 12 bases between. The CDR3 coding sequence is TGTGCCAGCAGCCTCCAGGGAAGTACTGAAGCTTTCTTT. Its protein is CASSLQGSTEAFF.

Note on this clone: A read error may explain this, as a much larger clone is one base away. For the CDR3, the DNA is TGTGCCAGCAGGGGGGGTAGCAATCAGCCCCAGCATTTT. It yields the protein CASRGGSNQPQHF. The chain carries TRBV28 and TRBJ1-5, with D perhaps matching TRBD1 (5 bases). V lost 6 bases and J lost 0, with 6 bases in between. The germline CDR1 and CDR2 sequences are MDHEN and SYDVKM. The CDR3 is 13 residues long.

The chain combines TRBV5-1 with TRBJ2-5; D possibly corresponds to TRBD1 (6 bases). The CDR3 sequence is 16 residues long. Trimming stripped 4 bases from V and 1 base from J, with 17 bases between. Germline V gene sequence: CDR1 SGHRS, CDR2 YFSETQ. The chain's CDR3 is CASSLSGKDSQETQYF. CDR3 DNA: TGCGCCAGCAGCCTCTCGGGGAAGGACAGCCAAGAGACCCAGTACTTC.

The J gene is TRBJ2-1, the V gene TRBV9; TRBD2 might be the D (5 bases). Trimming removed 4 bases from V and 2 bases from J, with 13 bases in between. This CDR3 has 15 residues. Germline V gene lookup returns CDR1 SGDLS and CDR2 YYNGEE. The CDR3 protein is CASSPSGLAYNEQFF. CDR3 nucleotides: TGTGCCAGCAGCCCCTCTGGACTTGCCTACAATGAGCAGTTCTTC.

The rearrangement uses TRBV12-3 or TRBV12-4 and TRBJ2-5; TRBD1 is a possible D gene (6 bases). The germline V and J ends were trimmed by 3 bases and 2 bases, with 7 bases remaining between them. The CDR3 covers 13 residues. This chain's CDR3 is CASSLDRQETQYF. The CDR3 DNA reads TGTGCCAGCAGTTTGGACAGACAAGAGACCCAGTACTTC.

There are a few counts of this clone. The genes are TRBV5-4 and TRBJ1-2; weak D call: TRBD1 (5 bases). The V and J ends lost 3 bases and 1 base respectively, with 19 bases between them. The CDR3 spans 17 residues. Germline CDR1 SGHNT, CDR2 YYREEE (reference sequence). DNA for the CDR3: TGTGCCAGCAGCTCACCTTGGGGCGTTGGCAGTAACTATGGCTACACCTTC. The encoded protein is CASSSPWGVGSNYGYTF.

In nucleotides, the CDR3 is TGCAGTGCTAGTGTGGGACAGGGTTCCTATAGCAATCAGCCCCAGCATTTT. This encodes CSASVGQGSYSNQPQHF. The rearrangement links TRBV20-1 to TRBJ1-5; 9 bases agree with TRBD1. V dropped 3 bases and J dropped 0; count of bases not matched to a gene: 9. The CDR3 length is 17 residues. Germline lookup yields CDR1 DFQATT and CDR2 SNEGSKA (reference sequence).

The CDR3 DNA sequence: TGTGCCTGGAGGCAACTCCCTAGTGCCTACGAGCAGTACTTC. Its protein product is CAWRQLPSAYEQYF. The gene calls are TRBV30 and TRBJ2-7; D uncertain. Deletions cut 3 bases from V and 2 bases from J, with 14 bases between. The CDR3 is made up of 14 amino acids. CDR1 is GTSNPN, CDR2 SVGIG, per germline (reference sequence). Looking up the rest from reference TRBV30 and TRBJ2-7 gives the full variable domain: SQTIHQWPATLVQPVGSPLSLECTVEGTSNPNLYWYRQAAGRGLQLLFYSVGIGQISSEVPQNLSASRPQDRQFILSSKKLLLSDSGFYLCAWRQLPSAYEQYFGPGTRLTVT.

This clone showed up just once. V gene TRBV11-2 combines with J gene TRBJ2-2; 8 bases align to TRBD1. V gave up 6 bases and J gave up 5 bases; unmatched junction bases: 5. CDR1 is SGHAT, CDR2 FQNNGV, per germline. The CDR3 totals 14 residues. The DNA of the CDR3 is TGTGCCAGCAGTCCAGGGGGCAGGACCGGGGAGCTGTTTTTT. It encodes CASSPGGRTGELFF.

This sequence joins TRBV5-1 and TRBJ2-7, with 12 bases aligning to TRBD1. V shed 4 bases, J shed 3 bases, and the junction held 8 bases outside the gene matches. The CDR3 sequence is 16 residues long. Germline assignment: CDR1 SGHRS and CDR2 YFSETQ. The DNA of the CDR3 is TGCGCCAGCAGCGGGACAGGGGGCATCGGCGGCTACGAGCAGTACTTC. As protein: CASSGTGGIGGYEQYF. Supplemented by reference TRBV5-1 and TRBJ2-7, the full variable domain reads KAGVTQTPRYLIKTRGQQVTLSCSPISGHRSVSWYQQTPGQGLQFLFEYFSETQRNKGNFPGRFSGRQFSNSRSEMNVSTLELGDSALYLCASSGTGGIGGYEQYFGPGTRLTVT.

The chain joins TRBV14 to TRBJ2-5; 8 bases align to TRBD1. The CDR3 has 16 residues. Germline assignment: CDR1 SGHDN and CDR2 FVKESK. V lost 2 bases, J lost 2 bases, and 7 bases stayed unmatched. DNA of the CDR3: TGTGCCAGCAGCCAATTTGGACAGGGTCGGCAAGAGACCCAGTACTTC. It codes for CASSQFGQGRQETQYF.

The chain uses TRBV6-6 and TRBJ1-1; D perhaps matches TRBD1 (6 bases). The CDR3 totals 13 residues. Germline V CDR1 and CDR2: MNHNY, SVGAGI (reference sequence). Trimming shortened V by 5 bases and J by 3 bases, and 10 bases separated the two germline ends. The CDR3 loop reads CASSVTGYTEAFF. In DNA form, the CDR3 reads TGTGCCAGCAGTGTTACAGGGTACACTGAAGCTTTCTTT.

This clone was seen only once. The rearrangement uses TRBV7-9 and TRBJ2-2, with 9 bases lining up with TRBD2. This CDR3 region has 15 residues. Germline loops: CDR1 SEHNR, CDR2 FQNEAQ (reference sequence). V trimming: 5 bases; J trimming: 6 bases; junction bases outside the gene matches: 7. The CDR3 DNA is TGTGCCAGCAGCAGCGGGACTAGCTTCCCCGGGGAGCTGTTTTTT. It encodes CASSSGTSFPGELFF. Filled out from reference TRBV7-9 and TRBJ2-2, the complete variable domain reads DTGVSQNPRHKITKRGQNVTFRCDPISEHNRLYWYRQTLGQGPEFLTYFQNEAQLEKSRLLSDRFSAERPKGSFSTLEIQRTEQGDSAMYLCASSSGTSFPGELFFGEGSRLTVL.

The chain recombines TRBV15 with TRBJ2-5; 7 bases match TRBD1. J lost 6 bases, V lost 2 bases, and 12 bases had no gene match. This CDR3 has 16 residues. CDR1 and CDR2 (germline): LNHNV, YYDKDF (reference sequence). In DNA form, the CDR3 reads TGTGCCACCAGCAGAACGGGACAGTTTCTGGAAAAGACCCAGTACTTC. It translates to CATSRTGQFLEKTQYF. The full variable domain, completed using reference TRBV15 and TRBJ2-5, is DAMVIQNPRYQVTQFGKPVTLSCSQTLNHNVMYWYQQKSSQAPKLLFHYYDKDFNNEADTPDNFQSRRPNTSFCFLDIRSPGLGDTAMYLCATSRTGQFLEKTQYFGPGTRLLVL.

This clone was observed once. The chain uses TRBV30 and TRBJ2-5; 13 bases are a match to TRBD2. Germline V CDR1 and CDR2: GTSNPN, SVGIG (reference sequence). V lost 2 bases to trimming and J lost 2 bases; unmatched junction nucleotides: 5. The CDR3 totals 16 residues. The CDR3 DNA follows: TGTGCCTGGAGTTTCCGGACTAGCGGGGGACAAGAGACCCAGTACTTC. This translates into CAWSFRTSGGQETQYF.

The chain uses TRBV12-3 or TRBV12-4 and TRBJ1-5; the D gene is possibly TRBD1 (5 bases). V was clipped by 3 bases and J by 5 bases, with 8 bases between them. This CDR3 is built from 13 residues. The CDR3 coding sequence is TGTGCCAGCAGTTTGGGGCAGCATCAGCCCCAGCATTTT. It is translated as CASSLGQHQPQHF.

This clone was detected a few times. This chain links TRBV30 with TRBJ2-7; no clear D gene. The germline V and J ends were trimmed by 1 base and 1 base, with 8 bases remaining between them. The germline V gene has CDR1 GTSNPN and CDR2 SVGIG (reference sequence). There are 13 residues in the CDR3. The CDR3 protein is CAWSAVWSYEQYF. DNA of the CDR3: TGTGCCTGGAGTGCAGTCTGGTCCTACGAGCAGTACTTC.

This clone was observed a few times. The chain uses TRBV11-2 and TRBJ1-6, with 9 bases identical to TRBD1. After removal of 5 bases from V and 6 bases from J, the junction contained 14 bases not matched to a gene. The CDR3 totals 18 residues. Germline CDR1 and CDR2: SGHAT and FQNNGV. The CDR3 loop reads CASSTPRDRARGNSPLHF. CDR3 nucleotide sequence: TGTGCCAGCAGCACCCCCCGGGACAGGGCGAGGGGTAATTCACCCCTCCACTTT.

This chain joins TRBV28 and TRBJ2-7; D is undetermined. The V end lost 6 bases, the J end lost 6 bases, and 12 bases lay between the germline ends. CDR1 and CDR2 from the germline V gene are MDHEN and SYDVKM. The CDR3 consists of 12 residues. Written as DNA, the CDR3 is TGTGCCAGCAGGGCAAACCCTGGCGAGCAGTACTTC. Protein product: CASRANPGEQYF.

This chain joins TRBV28 and TRBJ2-2; the D gene is possibly TRBD1 (5 bases). V gave up 6 bases and J gave up 0 bases, with 14 bases separating them. The CDR3 is 16 amino acids. Germline loops: CDR1 MDHEN, CDR2 SYDVKM. CDR3 nucleotides: TGTGCCAGCAGCTTGCCGGGCAGGGCGAACACCGGGGAGCTGTTTTTT. Its translation is CASSLPGRANTGELFF.

The V gene is TRBV15, the J gene TRBJ1-5; D is unresolved. This CDR3 has 16 residues. V was cut by 0 bases and J by 3 bases, with 12 bases left in between. Germline V gene data show CDR1 as LNHNV and CDR2 as YYDKDF (reference sequence). CDR3 protein: CATSRDTALPNQPQHF. CDR3 nucleotides: TGTGCCACCAGCAGAGACACAGCCTTGCCCAATCAGCCCCAGCATTTT.

This clone was detected many times. The rearrangement uses TRBV6-1 and TRBJ2-1, with 11 bases fitting TRBD1. Trimming cost V 3 bases and J 6 bases; bases outside gene matches: 4. Germline CDR1 is MNHNS and CDR2 is SASEGT. The CDR3 covers 15 residues. DNA of the CDR3: TGTGCCAGCAGTGAGGGGACAGGGGGTGGCAATGAGCAGTTCTTC. Translating gives CASSEGTGGGNEQFF.

V is TRBV5-4 and J is TRBJ2-3, with a weak D call TRBD2 (5 bases). Trimming cost V 2 bases and J 0 bases, with 10 bases left between them. Germline assignment: CDR1 SGHNT and CDR2 YYREEE (reference sequence). The CDR3 covers 15 residues. The CDR3 region is CASSLGLSSTDTQYF. As DNA, the CDR3 is TGTGCCAGCAGCTTAGGACTGTCTAGCACAGATACGCAGTATTTT.

V and J are TRBV19 and TRBJ2-7; no firm D call. Per germline, CDR1 LNHDA and CDR2 SQIVND (reference sequence). Trimming pared 6 bases from V and 2 bases from J, leaving 17 bases between. This CDR3 has 15 residues. The DNA for the CDR3 is TGTGCCAGTAGGTTCCGAGAGGAAGTCCCCTACGAGCAGTACTTC. Translation: CASRFREEVPYEQYF.

This chain uses TRBV5-1 with TRBJ2-1, with 10 bases matching TRBD2. Unmatched junction bases numbered 8, after V lost 7 bases and J lost 7 bases. This CDR3 comprises 14 residues. Germline CDR1 and CDR2: SGHRS and YFSETQ. The CDR3 DNA is TGCGCCAGCTTTGGGGTAGCGGGAGGTAATGAGCAGTTCTTC. Its protein product is CASFGVAGGNEQFF.

This clone was observed once. The V call is TRBV27, the J call TRBJ1-3, with TRBD1 as a possible D gene (6 bases). The germline V gene encodes CDR1 MNHEY and CDR2 SMNVEV (reference sequence). Between the trimmed V and J ends, which lost 3 bases and 0 bases, there was a span of 12 bases. CDR3 size: 16 residues. Written as DNA, the CDR3 is TGTGCCAGCAGTTTCTCCGCGGGGGCCTCTGGAAACACCATATATTTT. Protein sequence: CASSFSAGASGNTIYF.

This clone showed up just a few times. This chain links TRBV7-6 with TRBJ1-2; D not certain. The CDR3 sequence is 14 residues long. V gave up 1 base and J gave up 1 base, with 7 bases separating them. Germline CDR1 and CDR2: SGHVS and FNYEAQ. The CDR3 region is CASSLDSLNYGYTF. CDR3 in DNA: TGTGCCAGCAGCTTAGACAGTCTTAACTATGGCTACACCTTC.

The chain joins TRBV5-4 to TRBJ2-6; 10 bases line up with TRBD2. This CDR3 is 16 amino acids long. Losses at the gene ends were 5 bases for V and 2 bases for J; bases not matched to a gene: 4. Germline assignment: CDR1 SGHNT and CDR2 YYREEE (reference sequence). CDR3 DNA sequence: TGTGCCAGCAGTCTAGCGGGAGTAGCTGGGGCCAACGTCCTGACTTTC. Encoded protein: CASSLAGVAGANVLTF.